This record covers a single T cell receptor (beta chain). Its antigen remains unidentified. No qualities accompany the bases; no much larger clone lies one base away. Library prep was done by the immunoSEQ multiplex PCR assay. A mixture of 60 forward primers for TCR Vbeta segments and 13 reverse primers for TCR Jbeta segments was used in the multiplex PCR. The CDR3 region of rearranged TCR beta genes was amplified from genomic DNA with a multiplex PCR assay. The amplified TCR beta libraries were sequenced on the Illumina HiSeq System as 87-base-pair reads. The authors processed their data as follows. Across the 700 or so repertoires, a later analysis counted around 80 million unique TCR beta chains, 9 million to 14 million of which were shared by at least two donors. Raw reads were error-corrected and collapsed into unique sequences with a nearest-neighbor algorithm that merged closely related sequences to remove PCR and sequencing errors. To assign V, D and J gene segments, CDR3 sequences were aligned to IMGT reference sequences. For a sequence to be retained, at least a six-nucleotide match to both a V gene segment and a J gene segment was required. Rearrangements were called productive when the CDR3 lacked stop codons and stayed in frame with V and J; all others were non-productive. CDR3 was defined according to IMGT convention as the region running from the second conserved V-encoded cysteine to the conserved J-encoded phenylalanine. Sequences without an unambiguous match to a single V gene segment were excluded from the earlier analysis of approximately 560 of the donors. In an earlier analysis of a few hundred of the donors, V segments were called functional above 56.7% productive rearrangements and were called segregating when the between-donor standard deviation exceeded 5%. A statistical classification framework was developed to diagnose cytomegalovirus status using the catalog of TCR beta chain sequences. In a later analysis, V and J genes were assigned by comparing TCR nucleotide sequences against IMGT/GENE-DB human TR gene sequences. A later analysis assigned CDR3 sequences and most-parsimonious VDJ recombination scenarios with the TCRdist pipeline. In a later analysis, every TCR beta chain was defined by the combination of its CDR3 amino acid sequence and its V-gene family, and reads without a unique V-gene family were dropped. To address suspected cross-contamination and a sequencing artifact, a later analysis removed several hundred highly shared, low-generation-probability nucleotide sequences. A later analysis calculated a clonal expansion index for each public chain from normalized within-repertoire ranks of inferred template counts. A later analysis computed generation probabilities with a VDJ recombination model fitted to out-of-frame rearrangements, and checked the results against IGoR. In a later analysis, TCR-TCR, TCR-HLA and TCR-CMV co-occurrence was scored with hypergeometric tests, and a repertoire-size bias correction was applied to TCR pairs. False discovery rates were estimated in a later analysis by permuting HLA or CMV assignments 20 times. In a later analysis, co-occurring TCRs were grouped with DBSCAN, and TCRdist sequence similarity was added when clustering was performed within HLA-allele-positive subsets. Repertoires with fewer than 30,000 or more than 120,000 public chains were left out of co-occurrence clustering, as were five repertoires with anomalous nucleotide sharing. Drawn from immuneACCESS, this table holds only the in-frame rearrangements with V and J called that TCRdb kept. Clones are partly lost; checked studies trace under half to an unresolved V gene and leave the rest unexplained. Clone size and the V and J calls come from that table; the DNA yielded D and trimming. Here the sample has roughly 200,000 clones; 80% to 85% occur a single time. The top ten hold 1.5% to 2% of the sample.

The CDR3 sequence holds 16 residues, the cysteine and phenylalanine included. Only the CDR3 DNA stays, 48 bases, in frame from base 1. The germline V gene encodes CDR1 LNHDA and CDR2 SQIVND (reference sequence). For this chain, trimming is 1 base at the V end and 2 bases at the J end, and the number of junction bases without a gene match is 1. This sample was taken from a study of cytomegalovirus exposure and HLA in healthy donors (dated by TCRdb to the late 2010s). In terms of the full investigation: An earlier analysis of approximately 640 of the donors reported roughly 300 Gb of sequence data and 100 million to 140 million unique TCR beta sequences from some 180 million T cells. An early release that covered more than 550 HLA-typed donors contained about 290 gigabases of sequencing data and about 93 million unique TCR sequences. Of the roughly 400 genotyped donors, about 80% fell in the genetic ancestry cluster associated with self-reported Caucasian donors. The aim of the study was to test whether cataloging public T cell receptors could identify signatures of past pathogen exposure. The study used immunosequencing to profile the T cell repertoires of some 600 subjects and linked those repertoires to cytomegalovirus serostatus. In addition to the first cohort of several hundred subjects, a separate validation cohort of approximately 120 different subjects was used. The study combined high-throughput TCR immunosequencing, statistical association of individual TCRs with disease status, and machine learning to predict cytomegalovirus infection status. In a later analysis, previously published TCR beta repertoires from more than 500 donors were re-analyzed and high-resolution HLA genotyping was added so that TCR occurrence patterns could be studied. The later analysis used no new phenotypic data to find candidate immune exposures, relying instead on TCR beta sequences and their occurrence across donors. To decide whether each TCR beta V gene segment behaved as functional or pseudogenic, an earlier analysis of approximately 620 of the donors relied on high-throughput TCR beta sequencing. Donor age, sex, ethnicity and CMV serostatus were compiled together with the repertoire data. A later genetic analysis took genome-wide SNP genotypes for 398 of the 666 donors and used that subset as a discovery cohort. Every repertoire in the discovery cohort had been generated on one and the same sequencing platform. HLA typing included class I and class II loci at four-digit resolution. The number of donors typed differed by locus, with roughly 629-640 for A, B, C, DRB1 and DQB1, about 500 for DQA1, 600 to 610 for DPA1, and 472 for DPB1. About five DR-DQ haplotypes were handled as single units for association and clustering, since linkage in the cohort was strong. Across under 500 genotyped donors of the cohort, an average of about 250,000 unique TCR beta nucleotide sequences per donor were sequenced, and approximately 17% of those sequences were non-productive.

Points the paper makes about the study in general: Linkage disequilibrium might explain the correlated functional status among segregating V segments, but an unknown experimental factor could not be ruled out. A later analysis associated roughly 17,000 TCR beta sequences with specific HLA alleles at a false discovery rate of 0.05. In a later analysis, the rate of TCR association differed among HLA loci, with DRB1 alleles having the most associated TCRs and HLA-C alleles having the fewest. According to a later analysis, parvovirus B19, influenza, CMV and Epstein-Barr virus appeared linked to several top co-occurrence clusters. In this cohort, only TCR beta chains were sequenced, and detectable features were limited by the absence of alpha or paired-chain data. A group of highly shared sequence variants was considered likely to be a technical artifact of the sequencing pipeline. A further reported finding was that TCR beta sequences accurately predicted the HLA-A and HLA-B alleles for most subjects in the first cohort. In a later genetic analysis, a missense DCLRE1C variant was associated with V-gene and J-gene trimming of TCR beta chains, and the association was replicated in an independent cohort. Assigning TCR associations to individual alleles was difficult when HLA alleles, especially DR and DQ, strongly co-occurred. Some IMGT-functional V segments, including TRBV6-2 and TRBV6-3, could not be told apart with the 87-base-pair reads, so those segments were excluded. The study gave a list of under 200 TCR beta chains associated with cytomegalovirus. The authors suggested that the approach could potentially be extended to other disease states and immunological phenotypes. Roughly uniform sequencing depth across donors was assumed in presence/absence analyses, although this assumption may not hold. CMV serostatus was the only immune exposure information available for the cohort. Because counts were too low, seventeen rarely observed V segments, including chromosome 9 orphons, were excluded from the earlier analysis of 587 of the donors. While some public TCRs were present in many individuals, most TCR sequences turned up only very rarely across donors. Cytomegalovirus status was reported to be diagnosed by the classifier with high specificity and sensitivity in both the original and validation cohorts. In a later analysis, HLA-associated TCR beta chains were found to be more clonally expanded and to have lower generation probabilities than equally common non-associated chains. Compared with the approximately 720-donor mean, donors in an Asian-associated ancestry cluster had fewer N-insertions in productive TCRs, according to a later genetic analysis. In an earlier analysis of 500 to 650 of the donors, most TCR beta V segments appeared in productive rearrangements about 87% or about 30% of the time, broadly matching IMGT annotations. Because HLA typing was missing for some donors at each locus, association tests included only the typed subset. Three of the identified cytomegalovirus-associated TCR beta chains were confirmed in vitro to be specific for cytomegalovirus antigens. According to a later analysis, most CMV-associated TCR beta chains appeared to be HLA-restricted, and the HLA associations seemed to be driven largely by CMV exposure.

The cohort consisted of more than 650 healthy bone marrow donors. All cohort members were sampled while nominally healthy, although unrecorded immune exposures were likely present. The donor was CMV seronegative and belonged to the group of around 350 seronegative cohort members. A peripheral blood sample was collected from each donor, and TCR beta sequencing was performed on peripheral blood mononuclear cells. The Qiagen DNeasy Blood Extraction Kit was used to extract genomic DNA from the blood cell samples. Sequencing used PBMCs. This clonotype was sampled from a woman aged 18-30 years in good health and CMV-seronegative. The chain is made from TRBV19 and TRBJ1-5; 11 middle bases align to TRBD1. The DNA reads as follows: TGTGCCAGTAGTATAGGGACAGGGGGCGGCAATCAGCCCCAGCATTTT. Its protein is CASSIGTGGGNQPQHF.